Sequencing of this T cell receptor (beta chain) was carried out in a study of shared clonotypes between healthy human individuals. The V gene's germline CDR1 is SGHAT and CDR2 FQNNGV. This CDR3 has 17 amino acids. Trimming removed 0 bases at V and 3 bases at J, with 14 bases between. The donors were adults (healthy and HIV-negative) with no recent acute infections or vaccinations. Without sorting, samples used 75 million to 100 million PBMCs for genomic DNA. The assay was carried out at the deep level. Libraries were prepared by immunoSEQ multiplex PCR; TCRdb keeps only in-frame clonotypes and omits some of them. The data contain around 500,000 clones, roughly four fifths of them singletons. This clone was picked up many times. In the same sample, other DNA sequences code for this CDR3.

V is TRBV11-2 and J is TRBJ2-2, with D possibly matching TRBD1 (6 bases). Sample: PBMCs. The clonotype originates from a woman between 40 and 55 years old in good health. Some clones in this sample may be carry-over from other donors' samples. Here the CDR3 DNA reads TGTGCCAGCAGCTTAGAAGTGGGGGCGTTAGACACCGGGGAGCTGTTTTTT. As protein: CASSLEVGALDTGELFF.